Below, one T cell receptor beta chain is given with its context. These data belong to a study of blood T cells in healthy people across ages. Sample-barcoded 5' priming and a J-beta primer mix drove a second PCR of roughly 6 to 12 cycles. With 12 random nucleotides, a template-switch adaptor tagged each individual cDNA molecule. TCRdb called the 5' RACE reads again in MiXCR, with one record for every CDR3 protein. This table has approximately 1,700,000 distinct CDR3 sequences, 39% appearing once. Material for sequencing was blood. The sequence derives from a human donor in good health.

The CDR3 loop is CAIRPWDRDYNEQFF. DNA for the CDR3: TGTGCCATCAGACCCTGGGACAGGGACTACAATGAGCAGTTCTTC. The rearrangement joins TRBV10-3 to TRBJ2-1; 9 bases align to TRBD1. Germline V CDR1 and CDR2: ENHRY, SYGVKD. The CDR3 spans 15 residues. The V and J ends lost 6 bases and 3 bases, in that order; junction bases with no gene match: 6.